The clone carrying this T cell receptor beta chain was picked up one time. Per the study methods: Amplification from reference gene primers served as the basis for estimated nucleated cell counts. The repertoire was sequenced with immunoSEQ multiplex PCR; TCRdb's copy has only in-frame clones and lacks some. V and J calls and clone size are given by that table; D and trimming were obtained from the DNA. This table holds around 250,000 clones, just over 85% found once. This entry comes from a study of blood T cell repertoires in COVID-19. About the research overall: Samples taken during acute and convalescent COVID-19 were collected in the United States, Italy and Spain. T cells, B-cell-depleted T cells, or PBMCs supplied cDNA or gDNA.

The sample comprised peripheral blood. The source of this sequence is a man aged 25-45 years who had recovered from COVID-19.

CDR3 protein: CASSLPAHSGGAYEQYF. CDR3 DNA sequence: TGTGCCAGCAGTTTACCCGCCCATAGCGGGGGAGCCTACGAGCAGTACTTC. The gene calls are TRBV27 and TRBJ2-7; the match to TRBD2 covers 9 bases. Per germline, CDR1 MNHEY and CDR2 SMNVEV (reference sequence). This CDR3 comprises 17 residues. V shed 2 bases and J 2 bases; nucleotides not matched to a gene: 10.